These 3 T cell receptor beta chains were all obtained from the same sample, sequenced in a study of T cells in Graves' hyperthyroidism and ophthalmopathy. TCR beta CDR3 region amplification was performed from RNA transcripts. A set of HTBI primers served as the primers for a first-round RT-PCR of the TCR CDR3. TCRdb reprocessed the multiplex PCR reads with MiXCR, giving one entry per CDR3 protein. The sample comprises under 700,000 distinct CDR3 sequences, around 42% of which are singletons, and roughly 8.2% rests with the top ten. Input material: peripheral blood or thyroid tissue (not recorded which). These receptors were taken from a young woman with Graves' hyperthyroidism.

This clonotype was recorded only once. The CDR3 does not end in the conserved phenylalanine or tryptophan, so this is likely a read error. No DNA is shown, since the ends of the CDR3 on it are uncertain; the CDR3 is the one TCRdb lists. V and J are TRBV7-3 and TRBJ1-1. Germline loops: CDR1 SGHTA, CDR2 FQGTGA. The CDR3 spans 11 residues, counting both ends. This chain's CDR3 is CASSPRTSGAL.

Only a few counts were recorded for this clonotype. The rearrangement uses TRBV7-9 and TRBJ2-7; a weak D match, TRBD2 (6 bases). The CDR3 is 13 residues long. Per the germline V gene, CDR1 is SEHNR and CDR2 is FQNEAQ (reference sequence). V lost 4 bases, J lost 2 bases, and 9 bases lay in between. As DNA, the CDR3 is TGTGCCAGCAGCTCAGGGAGGCCCTACGAGCAGTACTTC. The encoded protein is CASSSGRPYEQYF.

The gene calls are TRBV7-3 and TRBJ1-5, with TRBD1 identical over 7 bases. With 5 bases clipped from V and 0 bases from J, the junction kept 4 bases outside the gene matches. The CDR3 covers 15 residues. The V gene's germline CDR1 is SGHTA and CDR2 FQGTGA. The CDR3 bases are TGTGCCAGCAGCAAGGGACAGAGTAGCAATCAGCCCCAGCATTTT. Its translation is CASSKGQSSNQPQHF.